This TCR beta chain stems from a study of glioma-infiltrating T cells. Findings and limits, study-wide: Tissue-blood divergence was below expectation in non-neoplastic patients, above in gliomas.

As to this clonotype: The antigen remains unidentified.

Germline assignment: CDR1 SNHLY and CDR2 FYNNEI. V trimming: 7 bases; J trimming: 0 bases; junction bases outside the gene matches: 6. The CDR3 covers 15 residues. The iRepertoire nested amplicon-rescue multiplex PCR amplified TCR alpha and beta CDR3s from RNA. TCRdb re-called the multiplex PCR reads with MiXCR, one entry per CDR3 protein. This sample yields more than 110,000 distinct CDR3 sequences, of which approximately 40% are seen a single time; over 15% belongs to the top ten. The source is a human donor with low-grade glioma or glioblastoma, undergoing nonglioma brain surgery, or in good health (not recorded which). The sequencing sample was made of glioma tissue, nonneoplastic brain tissue, or PBMCs (not recorded which). The chain has TRBV2 and TRBJ1-2, with 9 bases matching TRBD1. The CDR3 sequence is CASIKGQGTNYGYTF. The CDR3 DNA follows: TGTGCCAGCATCAAAGGACAGGGGACTAACTATGGCTACACCTTC.